This T cell receptor beta chain appears in the sequencing data of a study of cytomegalovirus exposure and HLA in healthy donors (dated by TCRdb to between 2016 and 2019). About the study as a whole: A later analysis indicated that the 120 validation repertoires were generated on the platform also employed for the 720 or so repertoires of the first cohort. The study aimed to test whether cataloging public T cell receptors could reveal signatures of past pathogen exposure. The study combined high-throughput TCR immunosequencing, statistical association of individual TCRs with disease status, and machine learning to predict cytomegalovirus infection status. A separate validation cohort of about 110 different subjects was used in addition to the roughly 720-subject first cohort. The research as a whole found: All 120 or so repertoires were used to score co-occurrence in the validation cohort in a later analysis, because that analysis had no HLA typing for the cohort. A few of the identified cytomegalovirus-associated TCR beta chains were confirmed in vitro to be specific for cytomegalovirus antigens. Subsequent analysis determined that TCRs grouped into clusters in the first cohort also showed a tendency toward co-occurrence across the roughly 120 validation repertoires, and approximately 93% of cluster scores exceeded 0. It was suggested by the authors that the approach could potentially be generalized to other disease states and immunological phenotypes. The study listed 164 TCR beta chains as associated with cytomegalovirus. Cytomegalovirus status was reported to be diagnosed by the classifier with high specificity and sensitivity in both the original and validation cohorts. Most TCR sequences were seen in very few donors, while some public TCRs were found in many individuals.

A remark on this clone: It has no known antigen specificity. Base qualities are missing; no much larger clone stands one base away.

The germline V gene gives CDR1 as SGHTA and CDR2 as FQGNSA. The CDR3 contains 16 residues, cysteine and phenylalanine counted. CDR3 DNA is the only sequence kept; it has 48 bases, read in frame from the first base. V is pruned by 2 bases and J by 6 bases, leaving 11 bases of the junction without a gene match. Donors formed part of the validation cohort, which comprised 95 to 150 subjects and was distinct from the first cohort of 550 to 850 subjects. The library was built by means of the immunoSEQ multiplex PCR assay. On the authors' methods: To diagnose cytomegalovirus status from the catalog of TCR beta chain sequences, a statistical classification framework was built. TCRdb re-hosts the immuneACCESS table, in-frame sequences only. Its copies lack some clones; in the studies checked, an unresolved V gene accounts for under half of them, and the cause for the rest is not known. Clone size and V and J calls were adopted from that table, with D and trimming inferred from the DNA. A total of 120,000 to 150,000 clones appear in this sample, about 91% of them only once. The ten largest account for approximately 8.5% of the sample.

The TCR comes from a woman aged 18-35 years in good health and CMV-seropositive. The sequence joins TRBV7-2 to TRBJ1-2; TRBD1 matches 8 bases in the middle. Sequencing was carried out using PBMCs. Here is the DNA: TGTGCCAGCAGCTTATACACTTTGTCAGGGGGCGATGGCTACACCTTC. This is translated as CASSLYTLSGGDGYTF.